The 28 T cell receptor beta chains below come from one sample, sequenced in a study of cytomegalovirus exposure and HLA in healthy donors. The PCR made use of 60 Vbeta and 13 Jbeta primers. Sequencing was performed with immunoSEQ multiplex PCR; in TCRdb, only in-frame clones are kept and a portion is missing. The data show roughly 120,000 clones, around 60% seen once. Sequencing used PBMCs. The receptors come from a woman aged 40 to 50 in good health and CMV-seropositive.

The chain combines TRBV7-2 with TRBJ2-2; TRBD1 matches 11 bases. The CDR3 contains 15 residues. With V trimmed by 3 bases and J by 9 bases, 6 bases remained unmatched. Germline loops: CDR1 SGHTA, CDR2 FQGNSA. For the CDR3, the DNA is TGTGCCAGCAGCTTGTCCGGACAGGGGGCGCGGGAGCTGTTTTTT. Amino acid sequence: CASSLSGQGARELFF.

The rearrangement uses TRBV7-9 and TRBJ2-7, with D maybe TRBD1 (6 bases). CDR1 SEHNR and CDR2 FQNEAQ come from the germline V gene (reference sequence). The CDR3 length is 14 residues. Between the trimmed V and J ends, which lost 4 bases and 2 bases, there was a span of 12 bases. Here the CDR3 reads CASSSGQPAYEQYF. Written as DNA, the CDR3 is TGTGCCAGCAGCTCCGGACAGCCAGCCTACGAGCAGTACTTC.

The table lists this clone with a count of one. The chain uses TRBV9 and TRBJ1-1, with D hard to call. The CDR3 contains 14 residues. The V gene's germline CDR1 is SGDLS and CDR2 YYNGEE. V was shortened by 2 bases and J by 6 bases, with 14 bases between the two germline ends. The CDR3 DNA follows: TGTGCCAGCAGCGTCGGACGGGGAGGCCCTGAAGCTTTCTTT. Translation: CASSVGRGGPEAFF.

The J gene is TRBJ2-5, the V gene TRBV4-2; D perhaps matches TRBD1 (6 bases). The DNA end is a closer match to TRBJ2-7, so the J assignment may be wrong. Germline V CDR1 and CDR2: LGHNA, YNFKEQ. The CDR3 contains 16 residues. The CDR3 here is CASSQGAGDNSYEQYF. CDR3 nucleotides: TGTGCCAGCAGCCAAGGCGCCGGGGACAACTCCTACGAGCAGTACTTC.

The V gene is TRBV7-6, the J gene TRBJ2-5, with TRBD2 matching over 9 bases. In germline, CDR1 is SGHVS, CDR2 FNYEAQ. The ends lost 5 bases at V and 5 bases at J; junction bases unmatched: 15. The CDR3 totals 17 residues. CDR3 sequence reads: CASSRMGGLAGGETQYF. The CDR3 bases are TGTGCCAGCAGCCGCATGGGGGGACTAGCCGGGGGGGAGACCCAGTACTTC. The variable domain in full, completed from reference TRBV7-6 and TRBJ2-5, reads GAGVSQSPRYKVTKRGQDVALRCDPISGHVSLYWYRQALGQGPEFLTYFNYEAQQDKSGLPNDRFSAERPEGSISTLTIQRTEQRDSAMYRCASSRMGGLAGGETQYFGPGTRLLVL.

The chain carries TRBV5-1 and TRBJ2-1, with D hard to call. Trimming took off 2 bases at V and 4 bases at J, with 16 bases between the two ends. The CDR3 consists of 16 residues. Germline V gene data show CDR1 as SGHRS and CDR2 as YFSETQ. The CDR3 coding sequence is TGCGCCAGCAGCTTTATCCTCGCGGAAATTTACAATGAGCAGTTCTTC. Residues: CASSFILAEIYNEQFF.

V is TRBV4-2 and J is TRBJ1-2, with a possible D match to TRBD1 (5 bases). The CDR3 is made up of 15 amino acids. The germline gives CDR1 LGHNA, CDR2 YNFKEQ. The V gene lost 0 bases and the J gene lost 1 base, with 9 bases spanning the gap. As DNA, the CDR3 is TGTGCCAGCAGCCAAGAGGGGGGAGTTAACTATGGCTACACCTTC. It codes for CASSQEGGVNYGYTF.

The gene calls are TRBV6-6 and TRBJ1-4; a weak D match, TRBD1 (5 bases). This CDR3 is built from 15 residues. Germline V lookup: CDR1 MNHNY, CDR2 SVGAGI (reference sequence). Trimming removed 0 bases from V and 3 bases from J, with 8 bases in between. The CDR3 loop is CASSYSTEPNEKLFF. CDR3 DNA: TGTGCCAGCAGTTACTCGACAGAGCCTAATGAAAAACTGTTTTTT.

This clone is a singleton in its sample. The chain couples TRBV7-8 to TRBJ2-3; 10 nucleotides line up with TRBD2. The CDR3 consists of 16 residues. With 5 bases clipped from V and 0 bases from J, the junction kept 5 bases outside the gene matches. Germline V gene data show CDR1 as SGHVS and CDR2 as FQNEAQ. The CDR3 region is CASSLLTSGSTDTQYF. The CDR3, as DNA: TGTGCCAGCAGCCTCCTGACTAGCGGGAGCACAGATACGCAGTATTTT.

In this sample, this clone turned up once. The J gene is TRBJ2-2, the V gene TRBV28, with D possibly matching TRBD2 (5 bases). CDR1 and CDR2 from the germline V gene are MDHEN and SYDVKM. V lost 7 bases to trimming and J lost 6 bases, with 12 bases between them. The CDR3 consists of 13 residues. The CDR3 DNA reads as TGTGCCAGCAACCTACTAGGCGCCGGGGAGCTGTTTTTT. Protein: CASNLLGAGELFF.

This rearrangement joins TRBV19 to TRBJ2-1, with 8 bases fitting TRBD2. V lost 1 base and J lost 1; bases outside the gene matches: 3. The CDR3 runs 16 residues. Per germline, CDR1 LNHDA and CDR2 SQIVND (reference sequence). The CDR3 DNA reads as TGTGCCAGTAGTATAGTGCAGCGGGAGTCCTACAATGAGCAGTTCTTC. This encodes CASSIVQRESYNEQFF.

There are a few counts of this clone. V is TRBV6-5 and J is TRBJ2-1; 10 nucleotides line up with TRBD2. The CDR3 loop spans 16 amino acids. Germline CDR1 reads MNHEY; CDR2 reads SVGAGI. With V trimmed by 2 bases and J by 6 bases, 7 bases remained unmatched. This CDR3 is CASSYAPGLAINEQFF. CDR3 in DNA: TGTGCCAGCAGTTACGCCCCGGGACTAGCGATCAATGAGCAGTTCTTC.

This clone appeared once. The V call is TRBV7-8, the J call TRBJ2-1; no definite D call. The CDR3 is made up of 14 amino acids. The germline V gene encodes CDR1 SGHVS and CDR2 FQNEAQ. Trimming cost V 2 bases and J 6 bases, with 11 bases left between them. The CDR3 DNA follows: TGTGCCAGCAGCTTACTACTAAACTCCAATGAGCAGTTCTTC. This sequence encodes CASSLLLNSNEQFF.

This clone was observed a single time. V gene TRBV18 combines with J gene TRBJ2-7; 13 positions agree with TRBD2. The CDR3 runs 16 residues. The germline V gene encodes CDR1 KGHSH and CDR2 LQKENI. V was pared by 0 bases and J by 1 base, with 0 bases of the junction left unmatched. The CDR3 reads CASSPPGLAGSYEQYF. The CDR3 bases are TGTGCCAGCTCACCACCGGGACTAGCGGGGTCCTACGAGCAGTACTTC.

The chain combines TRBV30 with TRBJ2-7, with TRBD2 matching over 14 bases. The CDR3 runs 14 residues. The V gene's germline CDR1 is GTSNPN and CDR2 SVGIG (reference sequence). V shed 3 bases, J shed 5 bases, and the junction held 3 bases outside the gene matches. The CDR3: CAWSGGLAGDEQYF. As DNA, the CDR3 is TGTGCCTGGAGCGGGGGACTAGCGGGAGACGAGCAGTACTTC.

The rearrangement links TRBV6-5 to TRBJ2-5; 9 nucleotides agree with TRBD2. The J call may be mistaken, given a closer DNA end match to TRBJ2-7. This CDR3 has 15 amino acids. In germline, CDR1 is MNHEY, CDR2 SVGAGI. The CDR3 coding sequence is TGTGCCAGCAGTCTGGCCTTAGCGGGAGTTGACGAGCAGTACTTC. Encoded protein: CASSLALAGVDEQYF.

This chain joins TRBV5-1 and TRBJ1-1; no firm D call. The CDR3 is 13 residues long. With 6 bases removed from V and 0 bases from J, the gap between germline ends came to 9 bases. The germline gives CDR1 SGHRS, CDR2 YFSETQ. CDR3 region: CASTGFMNTEAFF. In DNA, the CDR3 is TGCGCCAGCACCGGTTTTATGAACACTGAAGCTTTCTTT.

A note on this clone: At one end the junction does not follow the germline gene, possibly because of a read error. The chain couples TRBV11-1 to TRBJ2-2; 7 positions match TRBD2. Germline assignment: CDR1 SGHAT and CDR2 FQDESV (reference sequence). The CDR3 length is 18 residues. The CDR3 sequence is CASSLEREFPFEHRGAVF. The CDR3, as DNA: TGTGCCAGCAGCTTAGAGCGGGAATTTCCATTTGAACACCGGGGAGCTGTTTTT.

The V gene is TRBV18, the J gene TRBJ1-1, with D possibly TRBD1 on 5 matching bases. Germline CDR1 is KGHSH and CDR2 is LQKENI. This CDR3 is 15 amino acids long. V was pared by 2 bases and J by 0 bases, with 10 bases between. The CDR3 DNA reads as TGTGCCAGCTCACCAAGTACAGGCATGAACACTGAAGCTTTCTTT. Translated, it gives CASSPSTGMNTEAFF.

CDR3 nucleotides: TGTGCCAGCAGCTTGACCAGGTCCTATGGCTACACCTTC. It translates to CASSLTRSYGYTF. The V call is TRBV5-4, the J call TRBJ1-2, with D hard to call. CDR3 length: 13 residues. Deletions cut 1 base from V and 4 bases from J, with 8 bases between. Germline loops: CDR1 SGHNT, CDR2 YYREEE (reference sequence).

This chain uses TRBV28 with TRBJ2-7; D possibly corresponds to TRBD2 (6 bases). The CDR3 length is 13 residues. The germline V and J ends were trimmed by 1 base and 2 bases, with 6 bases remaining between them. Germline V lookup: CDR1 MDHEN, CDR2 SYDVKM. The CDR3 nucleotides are TGTGCCAGCAGTTTATCGGGGGCCTACGAGCAGTACTTC. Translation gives CASSLSGAYEQYF.

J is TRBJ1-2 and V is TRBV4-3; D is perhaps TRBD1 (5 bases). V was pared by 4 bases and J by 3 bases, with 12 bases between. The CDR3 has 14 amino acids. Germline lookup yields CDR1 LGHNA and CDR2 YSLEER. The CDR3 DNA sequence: TGCGCCAGCAGCCCACGAGCAGGGTACTATGGCTACACCTTC. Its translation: CASSPRAGYYGYTF.

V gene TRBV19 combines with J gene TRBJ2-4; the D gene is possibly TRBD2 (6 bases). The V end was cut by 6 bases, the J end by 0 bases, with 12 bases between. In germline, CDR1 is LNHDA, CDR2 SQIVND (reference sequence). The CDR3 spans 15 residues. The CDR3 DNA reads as TGTGCCAGTAGGGGGACGGGACTAGCCAAAAACATTCAGTACTTC. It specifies CASRGTGLAKNIQYF.

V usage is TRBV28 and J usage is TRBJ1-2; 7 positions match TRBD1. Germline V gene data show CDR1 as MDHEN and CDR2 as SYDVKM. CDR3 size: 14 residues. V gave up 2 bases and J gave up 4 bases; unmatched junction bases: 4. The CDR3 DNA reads TGTGCCAGCAGTTTAGACTACAGGGGCTATGGCTACACCTTC. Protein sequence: CASSLDYRGYGYTF.

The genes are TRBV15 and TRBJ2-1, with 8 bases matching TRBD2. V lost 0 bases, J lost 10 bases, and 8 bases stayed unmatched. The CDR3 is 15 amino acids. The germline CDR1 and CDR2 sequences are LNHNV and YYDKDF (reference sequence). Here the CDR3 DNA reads TGTGCCACCAGCAGAGAACCGGGAGGGCCGAAGGAGCAGTTCTTC. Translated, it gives CATSREPGGPKEQFF.

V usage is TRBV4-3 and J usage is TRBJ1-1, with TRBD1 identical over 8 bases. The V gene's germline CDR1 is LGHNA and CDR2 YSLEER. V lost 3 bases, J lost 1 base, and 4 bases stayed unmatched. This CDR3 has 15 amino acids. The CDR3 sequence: CASSQDRVTNTEAFF. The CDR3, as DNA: TGCGCCAGCAGCCAGGACAGGGTGACGAACACTGAAGCTTTCTTT.

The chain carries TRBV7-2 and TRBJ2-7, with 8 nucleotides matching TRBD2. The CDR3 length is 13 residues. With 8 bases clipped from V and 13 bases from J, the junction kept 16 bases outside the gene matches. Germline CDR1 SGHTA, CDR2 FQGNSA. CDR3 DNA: TGTGCCAGCGGGGGTAGCGGGAACAATCTGGCATACTTC. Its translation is CASGGSGNNLAYF. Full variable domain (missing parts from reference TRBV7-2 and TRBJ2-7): GAGVSQSPSNKVTEKGKDVELRCDPISGHTALYWYRQSLGQGLEFLIYFQGNSAPDKSGLPSDRFSAERTGGSVSTLTIQRTQQEDSAVYLCASGGSGNNLAYFGPGTRLTVT.

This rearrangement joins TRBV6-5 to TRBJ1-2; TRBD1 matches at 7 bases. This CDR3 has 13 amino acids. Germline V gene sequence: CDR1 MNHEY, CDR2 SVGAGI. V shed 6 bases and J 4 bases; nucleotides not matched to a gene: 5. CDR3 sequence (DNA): TGTGCCAGCAGGACAGGGTTTATCTATGGCTACACCTTC. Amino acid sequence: CASRTGFIYGYTF.